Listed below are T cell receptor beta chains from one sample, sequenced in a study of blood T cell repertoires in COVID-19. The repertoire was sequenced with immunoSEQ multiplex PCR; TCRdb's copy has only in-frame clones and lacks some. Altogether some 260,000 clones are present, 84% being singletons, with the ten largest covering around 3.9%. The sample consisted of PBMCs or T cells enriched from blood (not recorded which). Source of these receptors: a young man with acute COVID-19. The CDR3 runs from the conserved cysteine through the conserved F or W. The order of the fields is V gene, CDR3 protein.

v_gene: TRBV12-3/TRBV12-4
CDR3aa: CASRIGGDTEAFF

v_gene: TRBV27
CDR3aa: CASSFMSRGRNNEQFF

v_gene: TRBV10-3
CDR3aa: CAIKMTGGDGYTF

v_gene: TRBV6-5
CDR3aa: CASSSGQGGSPLHF

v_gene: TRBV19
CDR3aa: CASSSGLAGAGSEQFF

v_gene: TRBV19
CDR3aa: CATADLRDQPQHF

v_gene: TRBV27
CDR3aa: CASSLRASGRSETQYF

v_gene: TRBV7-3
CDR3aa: CASSFMGGYGYTF

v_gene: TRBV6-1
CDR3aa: CASSEALAASAFF

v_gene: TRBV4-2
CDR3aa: CASSQDTSANTGELFF

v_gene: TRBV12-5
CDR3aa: CASGSAANTNSPLHF

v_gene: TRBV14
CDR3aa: CASSLSGTGRNEQFF

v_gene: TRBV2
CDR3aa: CASSRQNYSPLHF

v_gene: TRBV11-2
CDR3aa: CASSFGPPETQYF

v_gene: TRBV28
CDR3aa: CASSLRRTEAFF

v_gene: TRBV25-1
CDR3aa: CASSDKTGGGSNEQFF

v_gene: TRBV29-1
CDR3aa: CSVPGLGTSRGYTF

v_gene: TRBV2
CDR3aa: CASTTRGGDEQFF

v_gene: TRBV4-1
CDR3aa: CASSQGGVDSPLHF

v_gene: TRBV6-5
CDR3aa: CASRGVGQGRETQYF

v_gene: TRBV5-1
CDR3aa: CASSPQPGQGKGNTIYF

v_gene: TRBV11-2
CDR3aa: CASRRLAGGTGELFF

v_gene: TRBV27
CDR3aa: CASSLGQAYGYTF

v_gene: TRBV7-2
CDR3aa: CASRLGTGYTEAFF

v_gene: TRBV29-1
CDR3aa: CSARSGLTEAFF

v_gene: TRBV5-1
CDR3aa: CASSLELGEQFF

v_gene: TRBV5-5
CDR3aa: CASSIGQGRTNTEAFF